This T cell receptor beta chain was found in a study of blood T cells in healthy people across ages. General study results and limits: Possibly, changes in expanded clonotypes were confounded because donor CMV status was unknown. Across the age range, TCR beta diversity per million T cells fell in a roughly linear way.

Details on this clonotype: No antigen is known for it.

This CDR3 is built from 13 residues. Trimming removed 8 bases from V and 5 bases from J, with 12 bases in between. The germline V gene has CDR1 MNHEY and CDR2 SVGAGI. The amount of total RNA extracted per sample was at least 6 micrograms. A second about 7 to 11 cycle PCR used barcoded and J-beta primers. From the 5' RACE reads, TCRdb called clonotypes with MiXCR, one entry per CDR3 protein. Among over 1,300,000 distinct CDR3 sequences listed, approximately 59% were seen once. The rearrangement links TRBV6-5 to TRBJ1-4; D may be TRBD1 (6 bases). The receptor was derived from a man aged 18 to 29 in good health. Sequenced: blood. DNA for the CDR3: TGTGCCAGCTCCGGGGGCCCAAATGAAAAACTGTTTTTT. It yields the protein CASSGGPNEKLFF.